The T cell receptor beta chain under discussion was sequenced for a study of T cell repertoires in cytomegalovirus infection. Whole-study results and caveats: What dominated the ex vivo response were HLA-C-restricted CMV-specific TCR beta clonotypes.

Of note for this clonotype: What it binds is not known.

Per the germline V gene, CDR1 is MGHDK and CDR2 is SYGVNS. Trimming cost V 8 bases and J 3 bases; bases outside gene matches: 10. This CDR3 spans 16 amino acids. Each CDR3 protein gets one entry after TCRdb re-called the reads with MiXCR. The table lists 350,000 to 500,000 distinct CDR3 sequences, around 32% of them singletons. The genes are TRBV25-1 and TRBJ2-3; TRBD1 aligns across 11 bases. Sequenced: PBMCs. The TCR sequence derives from a human donor in good health (CMV status not recorded). Some clones in this sample may be carry-over from other donors' samples. The DNA for the CDR3 is TGTGCCAGCGCCCGGGGGGACAGGGGGTTGACAGATACGCAGTATTTT. This sequence encodes CASARGDRGLTDTQYF. Together with reference TRBV25-1 and TRBJ2-3, the CDR3 gives the full variable domain: EADIYQTPRYLVIGTGKKITLECSQTMGHDKMYWYQQDPGMELHLIHYSYGVNSTEKGDLSSESTVSRIRTEHFPLTLESARPSHTSQYLCASARGDRGLTDTQYFGPGTRLTVL.